One sample yielded the 26 T cell receptor beta chains listed below, sequenced in a study of T cell responses to AZD1222 COVID-19 vaccine. Only in-frame clones appear in the TCRdb table, and some are missing; sequencing was by immunoSEQ multiplex PCR. Here the sample spans roughly 130,000 clones, more than 80% being singletons. The source was peripheral blood, collected on day 0 of AZD1222 vaccination. The receptors come from an adult in good health.

The V call is TRBV5-1, the J call TRBJ1-1; no definite D call. The CDR3 loop spans 14 amino acids. V was pared by 0 bases and J by 1 base, with 7 bases between. Germline V gene sequence: CDR1 SGHRS, CDR2 YFSETQ. CDR3 bases: TGCGCCAGCAGCTTGGTATCGGGGAACACTGAAGCTTTCTTT. Its translation is CASSLVSGNTEAFF. Combining the CDR3 with reference TRBV5-1 and TRBJ1-1 gives the whole variable domain KAGVTQTPRYLIKTRGQQVTLSCSPISGHRSVSWYQQTPGQGLQFLFEYFSETQRNKGNFPGRFSGRQFSNSRSEMNVSTLELGDSALYLCASSLVSGNTEAFFGQGTRLTVV.

The sample holds one count of this clone. The rearrangement joins TRBV29-1 to TRBJ2-7; D perhaps matches TRBD1 (5 bases). CDR3 length equals 16 residues. V was cut by 1 base and J by 6 bases, with 22 bases left in between. The germline CDR1 and CDR2 sequences are SQVTM and ANQGSEA. CDR3 loop: CSVEGLVGQGKVEQYF. For the CDR3, the DNA is TGCAGCGTTGAAGGGCTGGTTGGGCAGGGAAAGGTCGAGCAGTACTTC.

This chain links TRBV28 with TRBJ1-4; D gene uncertain. This CDR3 has 13 residues. Germline V CDR1 and CDR2: MDHEN, SYDVKM. V was trimmed by 7 bases and J by 4 bases, leaving 10 bases between them. The chain's CDR3 is CASTPRVNEKLFF. CDR3 bases: TGTGCCAGCACACCGCGTGTTAATGAAAAACTGTTTTTT.

The chain carries TRBV7-2 and TRBJ2-1; D is perhaps TRBD1 or TRBD2 (5 bases each). Germline V CDR1 and CDR2: SGHTA, FQGNSA. V was clipped by 5 bases and J by 5 bases, with 16 bases between them. CDR3 size: 15 residues. This chain's CDR3 is CASSPRGSGNNEQFF. The CDR3 bases are TGTGCCAGCAGCCCCCGGGGCTCAGGGAACAATGAGCAGTTCTTC.

This clone was counted once. The chain combines TRBV6-4 with TRBJ2-3, with 9 positions matching TRBD2. Germline trimming cut 6 bases from V and 2 bases from J; bases unmatched to any gene: 9. This CDR3 is built from 16 residues. Germline V lookup: CDR1 MRHNA, CDR2 SNTAGT. CDR3 sequence (DNA): TGTGCCAGCAGCCCAGAAGCGGGAGGCCCCACAGATACGCAGTATTTT. Protein product: CASSPEAGGPTDTQYF.

Notes on this clone: A much larger clone sits a single nucleotide away, making a read error possible. The CDR3: CASSFGSRQGGNQYF. CDR3 bases: TGTGCCAGCAGTTTCGGCAGTAGGCAGGGGGGTAATCAGTACTTC. The rearrangement uses TRBV27 and TRBJ2-7; a possible D gene is TRBD1 (7 bases). The CDR3 has 15 amino acids. V was trimmed by 3 bases and J by 10 bases, leaving 22 bases between them. The germline CDR1 and CDR2 sequences are MNHEY and SMNVEV (reference sequence).

The chain joins TRBV4-1 to TRBJ2-1; D not certain. V lost 6 bases to trimming and J lost 2 bases, with 11 bases between them. The CDR3 extends over 14 amino acids. Germline V gene lookup returns CDR1 MGHRA and CDR2 YSYEKL. The CDR3 coding sequence is TGCGCCAGCAGTCATCCTGGCCCCTACAATGAGCAGTTCTTC. Amino acid sequence: CASSHPGPYNEQFF.

This clone was detected only once. J is TRBJ1-2 and V is TRBV6-1; no clear D gene. Germline lookup yields CDR1 MNHNS and CDR2 SASEGT. The CDR3 is 14 residues long. Trimming took off 3 bases at V and 8 bases at J, with 16 bases between the two ends. The CDR3, as DNA: TGTGCCAGCAGTGAGGGTCAGCCCCCCTGGGGCTACACCTTC. It codes for CASSEGQPPWGYTF.

The J gene is TRBJ1-3, the V gene TRBV7-9; D unclear. The V end lost 6 bases, the J end lost 1 base, and 4 bases lay between the germline ends. Germline CDR1 and CDR2: SEHNR and FQNEAQ (reference sequence). CDR3 size: 12 residues. This CDR3 reads CASSPSGNTIYF. CDR3 nucleotides: TGTGCCAGCAGTCCGTCTGGAAACACCATATATTTT.

The genes are TRBV11-2 and TRBJ2-7; 10 nucleotides match TRBD2. This CDR3 is 16 amino acids long. Per the germline V gene, CDR1 is SGHAT and CDR2 is FQNNGV. With V trimmed by 0 bases and J by 5 bases, 7 bases remained unmatched. CDR3 in amino acids: CASSLDGPSGSHEQYF. The CDR3 nucleotides read TGTGCCAGCAGCTTAGATGGGCCTAGCGGGAGCCACGAGCAGTACTTC.

The chain links TRBV6-6 to TRBJ2-7; D unclear. Germline V lookup: CDR1 MNHNY, CDR2 SVGAGI (reference sequence). V gave up 5 bases and J gave up 3 bases, with 5 bases separating them. The CDR3 loop spans 11 amino acids. DNA for the CDR3: TGTGCCAGCAGTGCTGACTACGAGCAGTACTTC. Translating it yields CASSADYEQYF.

This clone appeared once. The gene calls are TRBV4-3 and TRBJ1-6; no clear D gene. CDR1 LGHNA and CDR2 YSLEER come from the germline V gene. The CDR3 extends over 12 amino acids. Trimming pared 1 base from V and 10 bases from J, leaving 5 bases between. CDR3 DNA sequence: TGCGCCAGCAGCCAAGGTTCGTCACCCCTCCACTTT. Protein sequence: CASSQGSSPLHF.

This chain connects TRBV6-2 or TRBV6-3 to TRBJ1-4; D is unclear. The CDR3 length is 16 residues. Trimming took off 4 bases at V and 5 bases at J, with 17 bases between the two ends. Germline V CDR1 and CDR2: MNHEY, SVGEGT. CDR3 in DNA: TGTGCCAGCAGTTTCGACCGACTACAGTGGAATGAAAAACTGTTTTTT. Protein sequence: CASSFDRLQWNEKLFF.

This rearrangement joins TRBV6-5 to TRBJ1-3, with 7 bases aligning to TRBD1. The germline CDR1 and CDR2 sequences are MNHEY and SVGAGI. The ends lost 0 bases at V and 0 bases at J; junction bases unmatched: 2. The CDR3 has 16 residues. CDR3 DNA sequence: TGTGCCAGCAGTTACTCGACAGGGCTCTCTGGAAACACCATATATTTT. Protein product: CASSYSTGLSGNTIYF.

The genes are TRBV7-9 and TRBJ1-3; tentative D call: TRBD1 (5 bases). The CDR3 sequence is 16 residues long. V lost 5 bases and J lost 3, with 17 bases in between. Germline V gene sequence: CDR1 SEHNR, CDR2 FQNEAQ (reference sequence). CDR3 DNA: TGTGCCAGCAGCCCGCCGGGGGGGACCGGTGGAAACACCATATATTTT. Amino acids: CASSPPGGTGGNTIYF. Supplemented by reference TRBV7-9 and TRBJ1-3, the full variable domain reads DTGVSQNPRHKITKRGQNVTFRCDPISEHNRLYWYRQTLGQGPEFLTYFQNEAQLEKSRLLSDRFSAERPKGSFSTLEIQRTEQGDSAMYLCASSPPGGTGGNTIYFGEGSWLTVV.

The V call is TRBV5-1, the J call TRBJ2-7; D unclear. V lost 0 bases, J lost 2 bases, and 9 bases lay in between. The V gene's germline CDR1 is SGHRS and CDR2 YFSETQ. The CDR3 has 14 amino acids. CDR3 nucleotides: TGCGCCAGCAGCTTGGCCGCCTTTACCTACGAGCAGTACTTC. Protein: CASSLAAFTYEQYF.

The J gene is TRBJ1-5, the V gene TRBV10-3, with 9 bases identical to TRBD1. The germline gives CDR1 ENHRY, CDR2 SYGVKD. V shed 4 bases and J 6 bases; nucleotides not matched to a gene: 7. The CDR3 loop spans 15 amino acids. The DNA of the CDR3 is TGTGCCATCAGTGGGCCGGGACAGGGTCTTCAGCCCCAGCATTTT. Amino acids: CAISGPGQGLQPQHF.

The CDR3 DNA reads as TGTGCCAGCTCACCACGCGACAGGGGTTCCTACAATGAGCAGTTCTTC. Its protein product is CASSPRDRGSYNEQFF. The rearrangement links TRBV18 to TRBJ2-1, with 8 nucleotides matching TRBD1. This CDR3 is 16 amino acids long. CDR1 KGHSH and CDR2 LQKENI come from the germline V gene. With V trimmed by 1 base and J by 1 base, 3 bases remained unmatched.

The chain carries TRBV4-1 and TRBJ2-2; unclear D gene. CDR3 length: 14 amino acids. Germline V gives CDR1 MGHRA, CDR2 YSYEKL. Trimming shortened V by 1 base and J by 5 bases, and 8 bases separated the two germline ends. CDR3 nucleotide sequence: TGCGCCAGCAGCCAAGTGTCCAGGACCGGGGAGCTGTTTTTT. Translated: CASSQVSRTGELFF.

This sequence joins TRBV27 and TRBJ2-7, with D possibly being TRBD1 (6 bases). The germline V and J ends were trimmed by 6 bases and 0 bases, with 18 bases remaining between them. Germline lookup yields CDR1 MNHEY and CDR2 SMNVEV (reference sequence). The CDR3 extends over 16 amino acids. CDR3 DNA sequence: TGTGCCAGCAGCCCATCGGTGGGGGCTACCTCCTACGAGCAGTACTTC. The encoded protein is CASSPSVGATSYEQYF.

A note on this clone: An end of the junction does not agree with germline; a read error may underlie this. The V call is TRBV15, the J call TRBJ1-2; TRBD1 matches 7 bases. In germline, CDR1 is LNHNV, CDR2 YYDKDF (reference sequence). The CDR3 runs 15 residues. CDR3 loop: CATSRGREGAYGYTF. The CDR3 DNA is TGTGCCACCAGCAGAGGAAGGGAGGGGGCCTATGGTTACACCTTC.

This clone was detected once. V gene TRBV5-5 combines with J gene TRBJ2-5; D is unresolved. This CDR3 is 16 amino acids long. The germline CDR1 and CDR2 sequences are SGHKS and YYEKEE (reference sequence). V was pared by 4 bases and J by 0 bases, with 16 bases between. Here the CDR3 DNA reads TGTGCCAGCAGCCTGGATGGGCAAGAACACCAAGAGACCCAGTACTTC. As protein: CASSLDGQEHQETQYF.

V usage is TRBV5-5 and J usage is TRBJ1-2, with D hard to call. The germline V and J ends were trimmed by 0 bases and 4 bases, with 7 bases remaining between them. This CDR3 region has 13 residues. Germline V gene sequence: CDR1 SGHKS, CDR2 YYEKEE (reference sequence). As DNA, the CDR3 is TGTGCCAGCAGCTTGGTGGACGCCTATGGCTACACCTTC. Protein: CASSLVDAYGYTF.

The gene calls are TRBV7-3 and TRBJ2-2, with a possible D match to TRBD1 (5 bases). From germline, CDR1 is SGHTA and CDR2 FQGTGA. Trimming cost V 6 bases and J 5 bases, with 10 bases left between them. This CDR3 has 13 residues. The CDR3 region is CASSSQGTGELFF. CDR3 nucleotides: TGTGCCAGCAGTAGTCAGGGTACCGGGGAGCTGTTTTTT.

This clone was seen only once. The chain links TRBV7-8 to TRBJ1-5; D unclear. The CDR3 spans 16 residues. V was trimmed by 5 bases and J by 1 base, leaving 15 bases between them. CDR1 and CDR2 (germline): SGHVS, FQNEAQ. The CDR3 sequence is CASSPRVSGSNQPQHF. The CDR3 bases are TGTGCCAGCAGCCCGAGGGTTTCTGGAAGCAATCAGCCCCAGCATTTT.

The V gene is TRBV2, the J gene TRBJ1-1; D unresolved. The CDR3 spans 13 residues. CDR1 is SNHLY and CDR2 is FYNNEI in the germline V gene. Trimming removed 1 base from V and 5 bases from J, with 8 bases in between. The CDR3 nucleotides read TGTGCCAGCAGTGAAGTGGTGGGGACTGAAGCTTTCTTT. As protein: CASSEVVGTEAFF.